This T cell receptor (beta chain) was recovered during a study of CD8 T cells in ankylosing spondylitis. Per the germline V gene, CDR1 is DFQATT and CDR2 is SNEGSKA (reference sequence). With 4 bases removed from V and 4 bases from J, the gap between germline ends came to 10 bases. CDR3 size: 12 residues. Broader study findings: A subset of motif variants has previously been described in the synovial fluid and blood of reactive arthritis. Blood of patients with ankylosing spondylitis appeared to be characterized by a TCR beta motif of several highly homologous variants.

TCRdb reprocessed the 5' RACE reads via MiXCR and lists one record per CDR3 protein. The data show roughly 350,000 distinct CDR3 sequences, under 8.5% seen once. On this clonotype itself: Its antigen is currently unknown.

This clonotype was sampled from a male donor with ankylosing spondylitis. The gene calls are TRBV20-1 and TRBJ1-2; D perhaps matches TRBD1 (5 bases). The specimen was blood, either unsorted or a sorted T cell fraction (not recorded which). DNA of the CDR3: TGCAGTGCTACAGGGAGGTCCTATGGCTACACCTTC. It translates to CSATGRSYGYTF.